This entry lists 26 T cell receptor beta chains sequenced from one sample in a study of response to subunit inactivated influenza vaccine. MiXCR, run by TCRdb on the RT-PCR reads, gives a single entry per CDR3 protein. The profile shows hundreds of thousands of distinct CDR3 sequences, about 25% of them singletons. This specimen consisted of CD4+ T cells sorted from PBMCs, obtained less than 6 days after vaccination. Receptor source: a man between 50 and 59 years old who received an inactivated influenza vaccine.

The chain joins TRBV29-1 to TRBJ1-1, with D perhaps TRBD1 (5 bases). Trimming took 3 bases from V and 7 from J, leaving 15 bases between them. CDR1 and CDR2 (germline): SQVTM, ANQGSEA. The CDR3 spans 13 residues. This chain's CDR3 is CSVDTRGGGEAFF. CDR3 nucleotide sequence: TGCAGCGTTGATACTAGGGGAGGTGGTGAAGCTTTCTTT.

The rearrangement uses TRBV7-2 and TRBJ2-3; possibly TRBD2 for D (5 bases). Germline V lookup: CDR1 SGHTA, CDR2 FQGNSA. The V gene lost 2 bases and the J gene lost 2 bases, with 11 bases spanning the gap. The CDR3 runs 15 residues. This CDR3 reads CASSLYEGATDTQYF. The CDR3 region has the DNA TGTGCCAGCAGCTTATATGAGGGAGCCACAGATACGCAGTATTTT.

This rearrangement joins TRBV19 to TRBJ2-2; TRBD2 matches 13 bases. V shed 5 bases, J shed 5 bases, and the junction held 2 bases outside the gene matches. Germline CDR1 is LNHDA and CDR2 is SQIVND (reference sequence). The CDR3 loop spans 15 amino acids. CDR3 nucleotide sequence: TGTGCCAGTAGTCCGACTAGCGGGAGGACCGGGGAGCTGTTTTTT. Its protein product is CASSPTSGRTGELFF.

The V and J genes are TRBV5-1 and TRBJ2-1; D ambiguous. From germline, CDR1 is SGHRS and CDR2 YFSETQ. Between the trimmed V and J ends, which lost 3 bases and 8 bases, there was a span of 9 bases. This CDR3 comprises 12 residues. Here the CDR3 DNA reads TGCGCCAGCAGCTCGAAGTTCCATGAGCAGTTCTTC. Translating it yields CASSSKFHEQFF.

In its sample, this clonotype was seen many times. This sequence joins TRBV3-1 and TRBJ2-1; 8 nucleotides match TRBD2. CDR3 length: 16 amino acids. V trimming: 2 bases; J trimming: 8 bases; junction bases outside the gene matches: 11. CDR1 and CDR2 from the germline V gene are LGHDT and YNNKEL (reference sequence). This chain's CDR3 is CASSQFVLAVFDEQFF. The CDR3 DNA is TGTGCCAGCAGCCAATTTGTACTAGCGGTTTTTGATGAGCAGTTCTTC.

The CDR3 loop is CASSLVRRFQETQYF. CDR3 DNA: TGTGCCAGCAGCTTAGTCCGCAGGTTCCAAGAGACCCAGTACTTC. The chain recombines TRBV7-2 with TRBJ2-5; unclear D gene. Germline values: CDR1 SGHTA, CDR2 FQGNSA. This CDR3 region has 15 residues. The germline V and J ends were trimmed by 1 base and 1 base, with 10 bases remaining between them.

This clonotype showed up just a few times. Here the CDR3 DNA reads TGTGCCACCAGCAGGGACGGGACAGCGTATCAGCCCCAGCATTTT. This codes for CATSRDGTAYQPQHF. The chain employs TRBV15 and TRBJ1-5, with TRBD1 identical over 7 bases. This CDR3 contains 15 residues. The V gene end was trimmed by 3 bases and the J gene end by 5 bases; junction bases not matched to a gene: 7. Germline CDR1 LNHNV, CDR2 YYDKDF (reference sequence).

The CDR3 DNA reads TGCGCCAGCAGCTTGGGATCTACAGGGAATAACATTCAGTACTTC. It specifies CASSLGSTGNNIQYF. The chain uses TRBV5-1 and TRBJ2-4; TRBD1 is a possible D gene (6 bases). Germline values: CDR1 SGHRS, CDR2 YFSETQ. The CDR3 runs 15 residues. Trimming removed 0 bases at V and 7 bases at J, with 14 bases between. Full variable domain (remainder filled in from reference TRBV5-1 and TRBJ2-4): KAGVTQTPRYLIKTRGQQVTLSCSPISGHRSVSWYQQTPGQGLQFLFEYFSETQRNKGNFPGRFSGRQFSNSRSEMNVSTLELGDSALYLCASSLGSTGNNIQYFGAGTRLSVL.

This chain connects TRBV12-3 or TRBV12-4 to TRBJ1-2; 9 bases are a match to TRBD1. V lost 0 bases, J lost 12 bases, and 5 bases stayed unmatched. The CDR3 is made up of 13 amino acids. The CDR3 nucleotides read TGTGCCAGCAGTTTAGCTGGGACAGGGTTCCACACCTTC. Its protein product is CASSLAGTGFHTF.

This clonotype has a handful of counts. The gene calls are TRBV6-2 or TRBV6-3 and TRBJ2-1, with 8 bases identical to TRBD1. Trimming at V came to 6 bases and at J to 7 bases, leaving 11 bases not matched to a gene. The CDR3 spans 15 residues. Germline-derived CDR1 and CDR2 are MNHEY and SVGEGT. In DNA, the CDR3 is TGTGCCAGCAGCAACCTGCAGGGGGCGATTAATGAGCAGTTCTTC. Its translation: CASSNLQGAINEQFF.

V usage is TRBV6-2 or TRBV6-3 and J usage is TRBJ2-1; D assignment may be TRBD1 or TRBD2 (5 bases each). CDR3 length: 19 amino acids. Trimming stripped 7 bases from V and 7 bases from J, with 32 bases between. Germline values: CDR1 MNHEY, CDR2 SVGEGT. The CDR3: CASTALKSTTGTGWNEQFF. Written as DNA, the CDR3 is TGTGCCAGCACCGCCCTTAAGTCTACCACCGGGACGGGGTGGAATGAGCAGTTCTTC.

For the CDR3, the DNA is TGTGCCAGCAGCTTACCAGTCCCGGGACTAGCGGGAGGGCCGTACAATGAGCAGTTCTTC. This codes for CASSLPVPGLAGGPYNEQFF. The V and J genes are TRBV11-2 and TRBJ2-1; 16 bases fit TRBD2. Germline CDR1 is SGHAT and CDR2 is FQNNGV. With 2 bases clipped from V and 4 bases from J, the junction kept 11 bases outside the gene matches. The CDR3 is 20 residues long.

This clonotype was detected only a few times. The chain recombines TRBV6-1 with TRBJ1-1; 8 nucleotides line up with TRBD1. V dropped 8 bases and J dropped 3; count of bases not matched to a gene: 8. Germline V gene data show CDR1 as MNHNS and CDR2 as SASEGT. The CDR3 sequence is 14 residues long. The CDR3 region has the DNA TGTGCCAGCGGGCCCGGGACAGGTTACACTGAAGCTTTCTTT. Residues: CASGPGTGYTEAFF.

The chain links TRBV7-2 to TRBJ2-3; D is unresolved. Germline assignment: CDR1 SGHTA and CDR2 FQGNSA. Deletions cut 5 bases from V and 2 bases from J, with 14 bases between. The CDR3 is made up of 15 amino acids. The CDR3 DNA follows: TGTGCCAGCAGCAAAACCATCACCCACACAGATACGCAGTATTTT. Its protein product is CASSKTITHTDTQYF.

This clonotype was detected ten times or more. The J gene is TRBJ2-1, the V gene TRBV12-3 or TRBV12-4; D might be TRBD1 (6 bases). V lost 6 bases to trimming and J lost 12 bases, with 18 bases between them. The CDR3 length is 13 residues. The CDR3 loop is CASRSQNRVGQFF. In nucleotides, the CDR3 is TGTGCCAGCAGATCCCAAAACAGGGTCGGGCAGTTCTTC.

There are a few counts of this clonotype. V gene TRBV25-1 combines with J gene TRBJ2-5; D gene ambiguous. Germline-derived CDR1 and CDR2 are MGHDK and SYGVNS. CDR3 length: 14 residues. Trimming removed 8 bases at V and 5 bases at J, with 18 bases between. Written as DNA, the CDR3 is TGTGCCAGCTGCCGGTCCGGCCCCCTGGAGACCCAGTACTTC. Protein: CASCRSGPLETQYF. Combining the CDR3 with reference TRBV25-1 and TRBJ2-5 gives the whole variable domain EADIYQTPRYLVIGTGKKITLECSQTMGHDKMYWYQQDPGMELHLIHYSYGVNSTEKGDLSSESTVSRIRTEHFPLTLESARPSHTSQYLCASCRSGPLETQYFGPGTRLLVL.

The chain couples TRBV5-1 to TRBJ2-6; TRBD1 or TRBD2 may be the D gene (5 bases each). CDR1 and CDR2 from the germline V gene are SGHRS and YFSETQ. The ends were cut back, 4 bases at V and 0 bases at J, with 14 bases in the middle. The CDR3 length is 17 residues. The CDR3 is CASSLGTDSSGANVLTF. CDR3 coding DNA: TGCGCCAGCAGCCTGGGGACCGACAGCTCTGGGGCCAACGTCCTGACTTTC.

Note on this clonotype: One end of the junction varies from germline; a read error may be responsible. The gene calls are TRBV5-6 and TRBJ2-7; 7 bases are shared with TRBD2. The germline V gene encodes CDR1 SGHDT and CDR2 YYEEEE. The CDR3 loop spans 14 amino acids. The chain's CDR3 is CASNLGGGEYEQYF. In DNA form, the CDR3 reads TGTGCCAGCAACTTGGGGGGAGGGGAGTACGAGCAGTACTTC.

This chain uses TRBV11-1 with TRBJ2-2; TRBD2 matches 10 bases. The germline V gene has CDR1 SGHAT and CDR2 FQDESV (reference sequence). The J segment lost 3 bases and the V segment lost 0 bases, leaving 7 bases of the junction unmatched. The CDR3 totals 18 residues. This chain's CDR3 is CASSLAGSLAGDTGELFF. The CDR3 coding sequence is TGTGCCAGCAGCTTAGCGGGATCGCTAGCGGGAGACACCGGGGAGCTGTTTTTT. The entire variable domain, with the rest obtained from reference TRBV11-1 and TRBJ2-2, is as follows: EAEVAQSPRYKITEKSQAVAFWCDPISGHATLYWYRQILGQGPELLVQFQDESVVDDSQLPKDRFSAERLKGVDSTLKIQPAELGDSAMYLCASSLAGSLAGDTGELFFGEGSRLTVL.

This clonotype appeared a few times. The chain carries TRBV20-1 and TRBJ1-4, with TRBD1 identical over 10 bases. V trimming: 4 bases; J trimming: 8 bases; junction bases outside the gene matches: 16. From germline, CDR1 is DFQATT and CDR2 SNEGSKA (reference sequence). The CDR3 loop spans 17 amino acids. The DNA of the CDR3 is TGCAGTGCTATGAGCCCCGACAGGGGGCCTCGAGGGGAAAAACTGTTTTTT. Amino acids: CSAMSPDRGPRGEKLFF.

The rearrangement joins TRBV7-2 to TRBJ2-3; D uncertain. Deletions cut 0 bases from V and 6 bases from J, with 7 bases between. Germline CDR1 is SGHTA and CDR2 is FQGNSA. This CDR3 has 13 residues. CDR3 nucleotide sequence: TGTGCCAGCAGCTTAGCGTCCGAGGATACGCAGTATTTT. Translation gives CASSLASEDTQYF. The complete variable domain, with remaining parts taken from reference TRBV7-2 and TRBJ2-3, reads GAGVSQSPSNKVTEKGKDVELRCDPISGHTALYWYRQSLGQGLEFLIYFQGNSAPDKSGLPSDRFSAERTGGSVSTLTIQRTQQEDSAVYLCASSLASEDTQYFGPGTRLTVL.

This clonotype was seen more than once but under ten times. The chain has TRBV5-1 and TRBJ2-1; D is perhaps TRBD2 (6 bases). V lost 0 bases and J lost 3, with 10 bases in between. This CDR3 region has 15 residues. Germline CDR1 SGHRS, CDR2 YFSETQ. The CDR3 is CASSLEPSDYNEQFF. The DNA of the CDR3 is TGCGCCAGCAGCTTGGAACCTAGCGACTACAATGAGCAGTTCTTC.

This clonotype was seen only a few times. The gene calls are TRBV10-3 and TRBJ2-5; no clear D gene. The germline V and J ends were trimmed by 2 bases and 2 bases, with 6 bases remaining between them. This CDR3 is built from 13 residues. CDR1 and CDR2 from the germline V gene are ENHRY and SYGVKD. The DNA of the CDR3 is TGTGCCATCAGTGAGAGCAGGCAAGAGACCCAGTACTTC. Its translation: CAISESRQETQYF.

The rearrangement uses TRBV4-1 and TRBJ2-1; D unclear. Germline loops: CDR1 MGHRA, CDR2 YSYEKL. The germline V and J ends were trimmed by 1 base and 6 bases, with 10 bases remaining between them. The CDR3 extends over 14 amino acids. The CDR3 coding sequence is TGCGCCAGCAGCCAAGGCGGATATCTCAATGAGCAGTTCTTC. Protein: CASSQGGYLNEQFF.

This clonotype appeared many times. V is TRBV4-3 and J is TRBJ2-1, with 14 bases matching TRBD2. The CDR3 is 15 amino acids. Per germline, CDR1 LGHNA and CDR2 YSLEER. With V trimmed by 4 bases and J by 8 bases, 4 bases remained unmatched. The CDR3 region is CASSLGTSGSDEQFF. The CDR3 DNA is TGCGCCAGCAGCCTTGGGACTAGCGGGAGTGATGAGCAGTTCTTC.

The chain employs TRBV18 and TRBJ2-7, with D possibly being TRBD2 (5 bases). Per germline, CDR1 KGHSH and CDR2 LQKENI. Trimming pared 3 bases from V and 3 bases from J, leaving 15 bases between. The CDR3 has 15 residues. CDR3 amino acids: CASSPIGSASYEQYF. DNA of the CDR3: TGTGCCAGCTCACCGATTGGTAGCGCGAGCTACGAGCAGTACTTC.